The 26 T cell receptor beta chains given below trace back to one sample, sequenced in a study of blood T cell repertoires in COVID-19 (dated by TCRdb to the early 2020s). The receptor library was made with the immunoSEQ multiplex PCR assay. TCRdb stores this immuneACCESS table with in-frame sequences only. Part of the clones is absent; in the studies checked, under half of the shortfall reflects unresolved V genes, and no reason is known for the rest. Here the sample has roughly 72,000 clones; approximately 85% occur a single time. The ten largest account for around 40% of the sample. Sequencing was performed on peripheral blood. Receptor source: a human donor in a cohort sampled during active COVID-19.

The chain links TRBV15 to TRBJ2-5; TRBD1 might be the D (6 bases). Germline V lookup: CDR1 LNHNV, CDR2 YYDKDF (reference sequence). V lost 0 bases to trimming and J lost 4 bases, with 12 bases between them. This CDR3 has 15 residues. This chain's CDR3 is CATSRERTAGETQYF. For the CDR3, the DNA is TGTGCCACCAGCAGAGAGAGGACAGCCGGAGAGACCCAGTACTTC. Looking up the rest from reference TRBV15 and TRBJ2-5 gives the full variable domain: DAMVIQNPRYQVTQFGKPVTLSCSQTLNHNVMYWYQQKSSQAPKLLFHYYDKDFNNEADTPDNFQSRRPNTSFCFLDIRSPGLGDTAMYLCATSRERTAGETQYFGPGTRLLVL.

The rearrangement joins TRBV5-1 to TRBJ1-1; TRBD1 matches 9 bases. The junction had 10 bases not matched to a gene; V was cut back by 4 bases and J by 6 bases. Germline V gene lookup returns CDR1 SGHRS and CDR2 YFSETQ. The CDR3 sequence is 15 residues long. CDR3 bases: TGCGCCAGCAGCCCCGCGGGACAGGGTTTTTCTGAAGCTTTCTTT. It translates to CASSPAGQGFSEAFF.

The chain recombines TRBV2 with TRBJ2-5; D is unresolved. The length of the CDR3 is 15 residues. Looked up from germline, CDR1 is SNHLY and CDR2 is FYNNEI. V lost 0 bases and J lost 5, with 13 bases in between. CDR3 protein: CASSEARLVGETQYF. Written as DNA, the CDR3 is TGTGCCAGCAGTGAAGCCCGGCTAGTAGGTGAGACCCAGTACTTC.

The V gene is TRBV15, the J gene TRBJ2-7; D not resolved. This CDR3 comprises 14 residues. Germline CDR1 and CDR2: LNHNV and YYDKDF (reference sequence). The ends were cut back, 0 bases at V and 5 bases at J, with 11 bases in the middle. CDR3 residues: CATSRDFRENEQYF. Here the CDR3 DNA reads TGTGCCACCAGCAGAGACTTTAGAGAAAACGAGCAGTACTTC.

The V and J genes are TRBV30 and TRBJ1-4; possible D gene TRBD1, 5 bases. Germline V gives CDR1 GTSNPN, CDR2 SVGIG (reference sequence). There are 14 residues in the CDR3. V shed 1 base and J shed 7 bases, with 13 bases lying between them. The CDR3 spells CAWSDTGGTEKLFF. In nucleotides, the CDR3 is TGTGCCTGGAGTGACACGGGGGGGACTGAAAAACTGTTTTTT. The whole variable domain, remainder taken from reference TRBV30 and TRBJ1-4, is SQTIHQWPATLVQPVGSPLSLECTVEGTSNPNLYWYRQAAGRGLQLLFYSVGIGQISSEVPQNLSASRPQDRQFILSSKKLLLSDSGFYLCAWSDTGGTEKLFFGSGTQLSVL.

The chain uses TRBV6-4 and TRBJ2-2, with 8 positions matching TRBD2. This CDR3 comprises 14 residues. V lost 3 bases to trimming and J lost 5 bases; unmatched junction nucleotides: 2. Germline V gene sequence: CDR1 MRHNA, CDR2 SNTAGT. The CDR3 sequence: CASSEVAGTGELFF. The DNA for the CDR3 is TGTGCCAGCAGTGAAGTAGCGGGGACCGGGGAGCTGTTTTTT.

This chain links TRBV6-2 or TRBV6-3 with TRBJ1-1; D unresolved. The CDR3 has 14 amino acids. Per the germline V gene, CDR1 is MNHEY and CDR2 is SVGEGT. V lost 2 bases to trimming and J lost 1 base, with 8 bases between them. The CDR3 region has the DNA TGTGCCAGCAGTTACGCCGGGGAGAACACTGAAGCTTTCTTT. Translated, it gives CASSYAGENTEAFF.

This chain connects TRBV18 to TRBJ1-2, with 7 bases fitting TRBD1. This CDR3 region has 18 residues. With V trimmed by 3 bases and J by 2 bases, 15 bases remained unmatched. Germline lookup yields CDR1 KGHSH and CDR2 LQKENI. DNA for the CDR3: TGTGCCAGCTCACCTTCCACAGGGGTAGTCGGCCTAAACTATGGCTACACCTTC. This sequence encodes CASSPSTGVVGLNYGYTF.

V usage is TRBV6-5 and J usage is TRBJ2-2; D is uncertain. CDR1 is MNHEY, CDR2 SVGAGI, per germline. The length of the CDR3 is 14 residues. The V gene lost 2 bases and the J gene lost 4 bases, with 8 bases spanning the gap. CDR3: CASSYEAFTGELFF. The CDR3 nucleotides are TGTGCCAGCAGTTACGAGGCCTTCACCGGGGAGCTGTTTTTT.

The J gene is TRBJ1-5, the V gene TRBV6-5, with a weak D call TRBD1 (5 bases). The CDR3 consists of 14 residues. The V gene's germline CDR1 is MNHEY and CDR2 SVGAGI. Trimming stripped 6 bases from V and 4 bases from J, with 13 bases between. CDR3 in amino acids: CASSVGVGNQPQHF. CDR3 DNA sequence: TGTGCCAGCAGCGTAGGGGTCGGAAATCAGCCCCAGCATTTT.

The gene calls are TRBV5-6 and TRBJ1-6, with D tentatively TRBD1 (6 bases). Germline values: CDR1 SGHDT, CDR2 YYEEEE. The V and J ends lost 0 bases and 10 bases respectively, with 17 bases between them. CDR3 length: 16 amino acids. The CDR3 loop reads CASSLGPGQLTSPLHF. The CDR3 DNA reads as TGTGCCAGCAGCTTGGGGCCGGGACAACTTACATCACCCCTCCACTTT.

J is TRBJ2-3 and V is TRBV4-2; the match to TRBD2 covers 7 bases. Losses at the gene ends were 0 bases for V and 4 bases for J; bases not matched to a gene: 4. CDR3 length: 15 amino acids. Germline lookup yields CDR1 LGHNA and CDR2 YNFKEQ. CDR3 in DNA: TGTGCCAGCAGCCAAGAAGGCGGGAGAGCAGATACGCAGTATTTT. Encoded protein: CASSQEGGRADTQYF.

The chain uses TRBV6-4 and TRBJ1-6; D may be TRBD1 (6 bases). This CDR3 has 15 amino acids. Germline lookup yields CDR1 MRHNA and CDR2 SNTAGT. The V and J ends lost 7 bases and 3 bases respectively, with 13 bases between them. CDR3 sequence reads: CASTLRQVYNSPLHF. In DNA, the CDR3 is TGTGCCAGCACCTTAAGACAGGTCTATAATTCACCCCTCCACTTT.

This clone showed up just a few times. This sequence joins TRBV27 and TRBJ1-1; the match to TRBD1 covers 7 bases. CDR3 length: 17 amino acids. CDR1 MNHEY and CDR2 SMNVEV come from the germline V gene (reference sequence). The V segment lost 7 bases and the J segment 0 bases; nucleotides outside the gene matches: 14. Here the CDR3 reads CASKPTGLSDLNTEAFF. Written as DNA, the CDR3 is TGTGCCAGCAAACCGACAGGGCTCTCGGATTTGAACACTGAAGCTTTCTTT.

This chain joins TRBV13 and TRBJ1-2, with TRBD1 matching over 7 bases. CDR1 and CDR2 from the germline V gene are PRHDT and FYEKMQ (reference sequence). After removal of 5 bases from V and 3 bases from J, the junction contained 3 bases not matched to a gene. The CDR3 contains 13 residues. The CDR3 sequence: CASSQGTDYGYTF. CDR3 sequence (DNA): TGTGCCAGCAGCCAAGGGACAGACTATGGCTACACCTTC. The complete variable domain, with remaining parts taken from reference TRBV13 and TRBJ1-2, reads AAGVIQSPRHLIKEKRETATLKCYPIPRHDTVYWYQQGPGQDPQFLISFYEKMQSDKGSIPDRFSAQQFSDYHSELNMSSLELGDSALYFCASSQGTDYGYTFGSGTRLTVV.

The chain recombines TRBV13 with TRBJ2-5; 10 bases map to TRBD2. The CDR3 runs to 21 residues. Germline V gene lookup returns CDR1 PRHDT and CDR2 FYEKMQ (reference sequence). The V and J ends lost 0 bases and 2 bases, in that order; junction bases with no gene match: 18. The CDR3 spells CASSLGPGLAGAHGGQETQYF. DNA of the CDR3: TGTGCCAGCAGCTTAGGCCCAGGGCTAGCGGGGGCCCACGGGGGGCAAGAGACCCAGTACTTC.

This rearrangement joins TRBV7-2 to TRBJ2-1; TRBD2 matches 9 bases. This CDR3 has 15 amino acids. V was pared by 3 bases and J by 6 bases, with 6 bases of the junction left unmatched. Germline V gives CDR1 SGHTA, CDR2 FQGNSA. The CDR3 region has the DNA TGTGCCAGCAGCTTTGGCGGGAGGGGGAGCAATGAGCAGTTCTTC. Translation: CASSFGGRGSNEQFF.

The chain uses TRBV19 and TRBJ2-7; 7 nucleotides agree with TRBD2. CDR1 LNHDA and CDR2 SQIVND come from the germline V gene (reference sequence). Trimming took 3 bases from V and 4 from J; bases not matched to a gene: 6. The CDR3 has 14 amino acids. CDR3 DNA: TGTGCCAGTAGTATTAGACGGGGGGAATACGAGCAGTACTTC. It codes for CASSIRRGEYEQYF.

V is TRBV2 and J is TRBJ1-4, with TRBD1 as a possible D gene (6 bases). This CDR3 has 14 residues. Trimming removed 7 bases from V and 7 bases from J, with 16 bases in between. In germline, CDR1 is SNHLY, CDR2 FYNNEI. For the CDR3, the DNA is TGTGCCAGCAAGGTGGGGGCGAGAGGTGAAAAACTGTTTTTT. This translates into CASKVGARGEKLFF.

This clone was seen just once. CDR3 amino acids: CATSSQALWTDTQYF. DNA for the CDR3: TGTGCCACCAGTTCACAGGCGTTATGGACAGATACGCAGTATTTT. The chain links TRBV24-1 to TRBJ2-3, with a weak D call TRBD1 (5 bases). Germline CDR1 is KGHDR and CDR2 is SFDVKD. The CDR3 runs 15 residues. V gave up 6 bases and J gave up 3 bases, with 15 bases separating them.

CDR3 in amino acids: CASASGSSYNEQFF. The CDR3 DNA sequence: TGTGCCAGCGCAAGCGGGAGCTCCTACAATGAGCAGTTCTTC. The J gene is TRBJ2-1, the V gene TRBV2, with 8 bases aligning to TRBD2. J was trimmed by 0 bases and V by 8 bases; bases with no gene match: 3. The length of the CDR3 is 14 residues. Germline V gene data show CDR1 as SNHLY and CDR2 as FYNNEI.

CDR3 DNA sequence: TGTGCCAGCAGCGTCTTAACTAGCACAGATACGCAGTATTTT. Protein sequence: CASSVLTSTDTQYF. This chain joins TRBV27 and TRBJ2-3, with D hard to call. Trimming shortened V by 6 bases and J by 0 bases, and 10 bases separated the two germline ends. This CDR3 spans 14 amino acids. Per germline, CDR1 MNHEY and CDR2 SMNVEV (reference sequence).

The chain links TRBV5-4 to TRBJ1-2; 9 bases line up with TRBD1. The CDR3 loop spans 15 amino acids. Germline CDR1 is SGHNT and CDR2 is YYREEE (reference sequence). Trimming took 0 bases from V and 4 from J; bases not matched to a gene: 4. CDR3 region: CASSLEGQGSYGYTF. The CDR3 coding sequence is TGTGCCAGCAGCTTGGAGGGACAGGGTAGCTATGGCTACACCTTC.

This clone was seen only a few times. The rearrangement uses TRBV20-1 and TRBJ1-4; D ambiguous. The CDR3 has 13 residues. CDR1 DFQATT and CDR2 SNEGSKA come from the germline V gene (reference sequence). Trimming pared 3 bases from V and 5 bases from J, leaving 10 bases between. The CDR3 nucleotides are TGCAGTGCTAGTGCTGGGCAAAATGAAAAACTGTTTTTT. It encodes CSASAGQNEKLFF.

This clone was observed a handful of times. The chain is built from TRBV11-3 and TRBJ2-7; no definite D call. The germline V and J ends were trimmed by 5 bases and 1 base, with 3 bases remaining between them. In germline, CDR1 is SGHNT, CDR2 YENEEA. The CDR3 runs 11 residues. This chain's CDR3 is CASSQSYEQYF. CDR3 sequence (DNA): TGTGCCAGCAGCCAATCCTACGAGCAGTACTTC.

The rearrangement joins TRBV19 to TRBJ2-3; D may be TRBD1 (6 bases). This CDR3 contains 15 residues. Trimming shortened V by 6 bases and J by 1 base, and 14 bases separated the two germline ends. From germline, CDR1 is LNHDA and CDR2 SQIVND (reference sequence). The CDR3 DNA reads TGTGCCAGTAGGAGACAGGTTTACGGCACAGATACGCAGTATTTT. Translated: CASRRQVYGTDTQYF.